This TCR beta chain emerged from a study of T cells after yellow fever vaccination. Study as a whole: With SMART-Seq v4 Ultra Low Input, the fractions containing low cell numbers were prepared.

This clonotype appeared many times. Its matching antigen is unknown. The CDR3 extends over 14 amino acids. V gave up 3 bases and J gave up 1 base, with 12 bases separating them. Germline V lookup: CDR1 DFQATT, CDR2 SNEGSKA (reference sequence). Study outcomes and limitations: Detected again after the booster were most primary-vaccination clones, at 95% to 98% CD4 and around 91% CD8.

Template-switching 5'RACE yielded the TCR cDNA; a universal primer site and UMIs were added in the process. Each CDR3 protein is one row after TCRdb ran MiXCR on the 5' RACE reads. In the table there are 170,000 or so distinct CDR3 sequences, about 6% of which are singletons. The V gene is TRBV20-1, the J gene TRBJ1-2; D is undetermined. The sequencing here drew on CD4+ T cells sorted from PBMCs, taken on the day of the first yellow fever vaccination. The receptor's source is a man aged 18 to 29 who received the YFV17D yellow fever vaccine. CDR3 nucleotide sequence: TGCAGTGCTAGCCCCCGGACCCTTAACTATGGCTACACCTTC. Its protein is CSASPRTLNYGYTF.